Below, 11 T cell receptor beta chains from the same sample are listed, as sequenced in a study of T-cell reconstitution after alpha-beta-depleted transplantation in children. Unique molecular identifiers tagged the TCRbeta library. One entry per CDR3 protein results from TCRdb running MiXCR on the PCR reads. The profile covers fewer than 200,000 distinct CDR3 sequences, with approximately 6.8% appearing a single time and roughly 3% taken by the ten largest. The sequencing here drew on PBMCs from the stem cell graft donor, taken from the stem cell graft. These receptors were obtained from a human donor who donated a stem cell graft to a child with Wiskott-Aldrich syndrome.

This clonotype was observed many times. J is TRBJ1-4 and V is TRBV4-2, with D possibly TRBD1 on 6 matching bases. The CDR3 has 17 amino acids. The germline CDR1 and CDR2 sequences are LGHNA and YNFKEQ. The ends were cut back, 6 bases at V and 0 bases at J, with 17 bases in the middle. The CDR3 is CASRHRDGRSTNEKLFF. As DNA, the CDR3 is TGTGCCAGCAGGCACAGGGATGGGAGGTCAACTAATGAAAAACTGTTTTTT.

The chain recombines TRBV12-3 or TRBV12-4 with TRBJ1-4; D ambiguous. The CDR3 consists of 14 residues. V was pared by 3 bases and J by 8 bases, with 13 bases between. DNA for the CDR3: TGTGCCAGCAGTTTTGATGGAAGAGAGGAAAAACTGTTTTTT. Translation gives CASSFDGREEKLFF.

Ten or more counts support this clonotype. The gene calls are TRBV27 and TRBJ1-2; tentative D call: TRBD1 (6 bases). Trimming pared 6 bases from V and 8 bases from J, leaving 19 bases between. This CDR3 has 14 residues. Germline V gene data show CDR1 as MNHEY and CDR2 as SMNVEV (reference sequence). CDR3 protein: CASSLLGGAAGYTF. As DNA, the CDR3 is TGTGCCAGCAGCCTTCTTGGGGGGGCAGCGGGCTACACCTTC.

This clonotype was counted ten times or more. Here the CDR3 reads CASSGTGATRNEQYF. As DNA, the CDR3 is TGTGCCAGCAGTGGGACAGGGGCTACGAGAAACGAGCAGTACTTC. The chain carries TRBV11-2 and TRBJ2-7; 10 positions match TRBD1. There are 15 residues in the CDR3. Per the germline V gene, CDR1 is SGHAT and CDR2 is FQNNGV. J lost 5 bases, V lost 6 bases, and 10 bases had no gene match.

This clonotype has ten or more counts. The rearrangement joins TRBV3-1 to TRBJ2-1; no definite D call. The CDR3 has 13 amino acids. Germline-derived CDR1 and CDR2 are LGHDT and YNNKEL (reference sequence). The V and J ends lost 4 bases and 5 bases respectively, with 9 bases between them. The CDR3 here is CASSRPPHNEQFF. In DNA form, the CDR3 reads TGTGCCAGCAGCCGCCCGCCTCACAATGAGCAGTTCTTC.

This clonotype was seen many times. This chain connects TRBV9 to TRBJ1-3; TRBD1 is a possible D gene (5 bases). Germline loops: CDR1 SGDLS, CDR2 YYNGEE. V lost 3 bases and J lost 0, with 7 bases in between. The CDR3 totals 14 residues. The CDR3 coding sequence is TGTGCCAGCAGCGGGACAACCTCTGGAAACACCATATATTTT. It encodes CASSGTTSGNTIYF.

This clonotype was seen only a few times. The chain joins TRBV5-4 to TRBJ1-5, with 8 bases fitting TRBD1. The V gene end was trimmed by 4 bases and the J gene end by 6 bases; junction bases not matched to a gene: 9. Per germline, CDR1 SGHNT and CDR2 YYREEE (reference sequence). This CDR3 region has 15 residues. CDR3 DNA sequence: TGTGCCAGCAGCGTGGACAGGGAAGTGGGTCAGCCCCAGCATTTT. It translates to CASSVDREVGQPQHF.

This clonotype has a count of ten or more. This rearrangement joins TRBV11-2 to TRBJ1-5; tentative D call: TRBD1 (5 bases). Germline V gene lookup returns CDR1 SGHAT and CDR2 FQNNGV. Trimming took 5 bases from V and 1 from J, leaving 12 bases between them. The CDR3 runs 15 residues. CDR3 amino acids: CASSEGSSSNQPQHF. The DNA for the CDR3 is TGTGCCAGCAGCGAGGGGTCATCGAGCAATCAGCCCCAGCATTTT.

V gene TRBV19 combines with J gene TRBJ2-7; no firm D call. The CDR3 covers 11 residues. The germline V gene has CDR1 LNHDA and CDR2 SQIVND (reference sequence). Trimming shortened V by 5 bases and J by 3 bases, and 5 bases separated the two germline ends. CDR3 coding DNA: TGTGCCAGTAGTCATAACTACGAGCAGTACTTC. This encodes CASSHNYEQYF.

This clonotype occurred many times. The chain is built from TRBV6-2 or TRBV6-3 and TRBJ1-1; possibly TRBD1 for D (6 bases). CDR1 and CDR2 (germline): MNHEY, SVGEGT. The V gene lost 5 bases and the J gene lost 0 bases, with 19 bases spanning the gap. This CDR3 has 17 residues. CDR3 nucleotides: TGTGCCAGCAGTCCCGGGGGGGGCCGTGGCATGAACACTGAAGCTTTCTTT. Translated, it gives CASSPGGGRGMNTEAFF.

This clonotype was seen repeatedly, ten times or more. J is TRBJ2-4 and V is TRBV9; 9 bases are shared with TRBD1. The CDR3 has 15 amino acids. The germline V gene encodes CDR1 SGDLS and CDR2 YYNGEE. The V and J ends lost 0 bases and 6 bases, in that order; junction bases with no gene match: 4. The DNA of the CDR3 is TGTGCCAGCAGCGTAGTACCGGGACAGGGAAACATTCAGTACTTC. This gives the protein CASSVVPGQGNIQYF.